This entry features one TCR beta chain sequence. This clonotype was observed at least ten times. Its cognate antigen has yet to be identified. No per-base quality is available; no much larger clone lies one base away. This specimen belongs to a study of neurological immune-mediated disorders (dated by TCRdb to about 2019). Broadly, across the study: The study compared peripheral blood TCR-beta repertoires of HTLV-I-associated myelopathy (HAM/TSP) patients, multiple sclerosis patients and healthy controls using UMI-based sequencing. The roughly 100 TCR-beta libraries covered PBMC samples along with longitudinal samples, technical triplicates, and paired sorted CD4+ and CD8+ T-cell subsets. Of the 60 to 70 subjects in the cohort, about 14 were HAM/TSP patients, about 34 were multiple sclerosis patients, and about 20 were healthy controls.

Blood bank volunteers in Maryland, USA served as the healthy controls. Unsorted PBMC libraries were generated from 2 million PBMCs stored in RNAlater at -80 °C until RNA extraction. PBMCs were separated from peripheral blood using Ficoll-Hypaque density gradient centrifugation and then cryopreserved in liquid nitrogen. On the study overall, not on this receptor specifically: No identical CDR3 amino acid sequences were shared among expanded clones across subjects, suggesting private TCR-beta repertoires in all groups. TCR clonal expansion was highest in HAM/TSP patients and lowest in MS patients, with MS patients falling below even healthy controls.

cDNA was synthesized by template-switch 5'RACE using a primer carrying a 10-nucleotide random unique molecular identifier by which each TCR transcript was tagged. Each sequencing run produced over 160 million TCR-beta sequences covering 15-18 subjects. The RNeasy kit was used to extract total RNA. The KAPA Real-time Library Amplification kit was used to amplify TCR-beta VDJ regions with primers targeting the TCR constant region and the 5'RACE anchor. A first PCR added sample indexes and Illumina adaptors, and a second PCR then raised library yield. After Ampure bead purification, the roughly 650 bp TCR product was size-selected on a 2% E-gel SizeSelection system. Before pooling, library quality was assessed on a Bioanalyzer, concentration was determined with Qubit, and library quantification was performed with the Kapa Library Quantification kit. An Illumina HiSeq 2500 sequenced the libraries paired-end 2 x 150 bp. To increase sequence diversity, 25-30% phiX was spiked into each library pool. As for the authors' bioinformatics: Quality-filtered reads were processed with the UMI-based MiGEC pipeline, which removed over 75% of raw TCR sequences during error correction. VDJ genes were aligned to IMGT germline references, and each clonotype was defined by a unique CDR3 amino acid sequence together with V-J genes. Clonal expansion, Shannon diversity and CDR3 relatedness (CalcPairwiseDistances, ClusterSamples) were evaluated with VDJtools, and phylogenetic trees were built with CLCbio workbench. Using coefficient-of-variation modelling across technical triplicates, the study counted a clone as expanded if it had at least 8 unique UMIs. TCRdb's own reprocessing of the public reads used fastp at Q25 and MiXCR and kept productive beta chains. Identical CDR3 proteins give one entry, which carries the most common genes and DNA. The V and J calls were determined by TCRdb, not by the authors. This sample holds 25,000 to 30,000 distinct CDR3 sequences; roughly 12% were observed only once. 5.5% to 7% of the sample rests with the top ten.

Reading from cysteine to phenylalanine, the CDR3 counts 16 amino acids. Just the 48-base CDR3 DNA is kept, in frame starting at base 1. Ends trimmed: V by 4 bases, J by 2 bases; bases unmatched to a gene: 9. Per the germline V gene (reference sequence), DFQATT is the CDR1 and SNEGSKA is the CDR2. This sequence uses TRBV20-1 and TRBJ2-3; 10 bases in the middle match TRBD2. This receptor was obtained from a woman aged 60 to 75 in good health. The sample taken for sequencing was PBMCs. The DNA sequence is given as TGCAGTGCTAACCCGGGAGCGGGGGGGATCACAGATACGCAGTATTTT. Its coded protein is CSANPGAGGITDTQYF.